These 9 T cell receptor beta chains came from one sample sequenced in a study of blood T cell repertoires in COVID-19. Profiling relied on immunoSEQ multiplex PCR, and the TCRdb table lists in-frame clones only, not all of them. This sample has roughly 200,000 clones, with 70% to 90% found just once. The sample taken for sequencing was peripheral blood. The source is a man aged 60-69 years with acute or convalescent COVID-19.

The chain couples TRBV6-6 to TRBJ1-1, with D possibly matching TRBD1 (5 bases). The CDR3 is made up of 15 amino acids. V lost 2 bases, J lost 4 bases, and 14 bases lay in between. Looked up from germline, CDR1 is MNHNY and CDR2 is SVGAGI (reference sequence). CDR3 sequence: CASSYLGQGGTEAFF. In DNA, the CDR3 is TGTGCCAGCAGTTACCTGGGGCAGGGAGGCACTGAAGCTTTCTTT.

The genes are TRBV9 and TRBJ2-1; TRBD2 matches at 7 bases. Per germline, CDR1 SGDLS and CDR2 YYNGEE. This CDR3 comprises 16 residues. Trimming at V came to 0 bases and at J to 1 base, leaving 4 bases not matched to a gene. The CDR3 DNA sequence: TGTGCCAGCAGCGTAGACGGGGGGAGGTCCTACAATGAGCAGTTCTTC. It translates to CASSVDGGRSYNEQFF.

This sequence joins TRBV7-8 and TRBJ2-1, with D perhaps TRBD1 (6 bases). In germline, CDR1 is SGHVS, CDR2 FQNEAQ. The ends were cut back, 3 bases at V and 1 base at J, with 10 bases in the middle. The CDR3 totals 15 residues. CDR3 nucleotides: TGTGCCAGCAGCTTTACAGGGAAGTCCTACAATGAGCAGTTCTTC. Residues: CASSFTGKSYNEQFF.

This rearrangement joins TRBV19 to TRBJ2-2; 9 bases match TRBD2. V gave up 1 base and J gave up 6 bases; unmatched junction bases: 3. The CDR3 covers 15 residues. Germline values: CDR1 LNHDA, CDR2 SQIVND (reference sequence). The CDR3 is CASSIGSGSAGELFF. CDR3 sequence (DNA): TGTGCCAGTAGTATAGGTAGCGGGAGTGCCGGGGAGCTGTTTTTT.

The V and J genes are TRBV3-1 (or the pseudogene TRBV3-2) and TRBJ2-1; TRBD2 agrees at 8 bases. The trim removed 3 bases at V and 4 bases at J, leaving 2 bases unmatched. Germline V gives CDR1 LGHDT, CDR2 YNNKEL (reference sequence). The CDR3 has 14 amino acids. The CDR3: CASSQTSVYNEQFF. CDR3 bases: TGTGCCAGCAGCCAGACTAGCGTGTACAATGAGCAGTTCTTC.

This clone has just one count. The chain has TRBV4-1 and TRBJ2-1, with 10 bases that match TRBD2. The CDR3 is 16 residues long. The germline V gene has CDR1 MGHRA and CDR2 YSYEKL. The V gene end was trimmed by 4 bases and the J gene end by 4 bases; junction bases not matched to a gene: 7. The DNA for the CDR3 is TGCGCCAGCAGCCTTCAACTAGCGGGAAAGTACAATGAGCAGTTCTTC. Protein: CASSLQLAGKYNEQFF.

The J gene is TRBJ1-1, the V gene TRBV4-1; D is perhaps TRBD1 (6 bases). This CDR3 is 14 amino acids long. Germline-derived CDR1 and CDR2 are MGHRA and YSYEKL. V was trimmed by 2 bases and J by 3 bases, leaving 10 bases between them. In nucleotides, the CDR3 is TGCGCCAGCAGCCAATACAGGGATGACACTGAAGCTTTCTTT. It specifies CASSQYRDDTEAFF.

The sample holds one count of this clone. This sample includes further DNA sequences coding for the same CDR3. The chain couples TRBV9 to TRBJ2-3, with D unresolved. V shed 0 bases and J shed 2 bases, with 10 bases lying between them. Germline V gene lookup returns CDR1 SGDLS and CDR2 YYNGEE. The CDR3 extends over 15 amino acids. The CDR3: CASSVVGRSTDTQYF. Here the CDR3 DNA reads TGTGCCAGCAGCGTAGTGGGCAGATCCACAGATACGCAGTATTTT.

The CDR3 is CASSFSGLAEAFF. The CDR3 nucleotides read TGTGCCAGCAGCTTCAGCGGGCTGGCCGAAGCTTTCTTT. J is TRBJ1-1 and V is TRBV11-3; no clear D gene. In germline, CDR1 is SGHNT, CDR2 YENEEA. This CDR3 has 13 amino acids. Trimming pared 3 bases from V and 8 bases from J, leaving 13 bases between.